Each of the 15 T cell receptor beta chains below was sequenced from the same sample in a study of blood T cells in healthy people across ages. The second PCR ran roughly 6 to 11 cycles with a sample-barcoded 5' primer and J-beta primers. MiXCR was run by TCRdb on the 5' RACE reads, yielding one entry per CDR3 protein. The sample gives 700,000 to 950,000 distinct CDR3 sequences, 35% to 45% of which show up once; around a fifth is in the top ten. The sample was blood. The receptors stem from a woman aged 55 to 70 in good health.

This clonotype appeared many times. The V and J genes are TRBV24-1 and TRBJ2-5; D is possibly TRBD1 (6 bases). The CDR3 contains 14 residues. Trimming left V 4 bases short and J 2 bases short, with 10 bases between. Per germline, CDR1 KGHDR and CDR2 SFDVKD. CDR3 in amino acids: CATSDRGQQETQYF. The DNA of the CDR3 is TGTGCCACCAGTGACCGGGGACAACAAGAGACCCAGTACTTC.

This chain uses TRBV28 with TRBJ2-4; 9 bases fit TRBD1. Germline assignment: CDR1 MDHEN and CDR2 SYDVKM. This CDR3 is built from 16 residues. With 6 bases clipped from V and 5 bases from J, the junction kept 11 bases outside the gene matches. CDR3 in amino acids: CASSLITGGAQNIQYF. Here the CDR3 DNA reads TGTGCCAGCAGCCTGATTACAGGGGGCGCCCAAAACATTCAGTACTTC.

Comment on this clonotype: A read error may account for a junction end that differs from germline. The chain combines TRBV7-2 with TRBJ2-6; D gene uncertain. There are 16 residues in the CDR3. The germline gives CDR1 SGHTA, CDR2 FQGNSA. The DNA for the CDR3 is TGTGCCAGCAGCTTGGGCAGGAACTCTGAGGCCAACGTCCTGACTTTC. This codes for CASSLGRNSEANVLTF.

The CDR3 loop is CASSYSKLDTQYF. The CDR3 DNA reads TGTGCCAGCAGTTACTCGAAATTAGATACGCAGTATTTT. The gene calls are TRBV6-2 or TRBV6-3 and TRBJ2-3; D ambiguous. CDR3 size: 13 residues. Germline lookup yields CDR1 MNHEY and CDR2 SVGEGT. Between the trimmed V and J ends, which lost 0 bases and 5 bases, there was a span of 6 bases.

This clonotype was counted many times. The chain employs TRBV29-1 and TRBJ2-7; a possible D gene is TRBD2 (5 bases). Germline V CDR1 and CDR2: SQVTM, ANQGSEA. This CDR3 is built from 11 residues. V gave up 4 bases and J gave up 3 bases, with 7 bases separating them. The CDR3 sequence is CSVVSGYEQYF. The CDR3 DNA follows: TGCAGCGTTGTGAGCGGCTACGAGCAGTACTTC.

This clonotype was detected a few times. The genes are TRBV7-2 and TRBJ1-2; possible D gene TRBD1, 6 bases. Trimming removed 1 base from V and 5 bases from J, with 14 bases in between. The CDR3 consists of 15 residues. Germline lookup yields CDR1 SGHTA and CDR2 FQGNSA. DNA of the CDR3: TGTGCCAGCAGCTTAGTCCGAGGGGGGGGGTATGGCTACACCTTC. Amino acid sequence: CASSLVRGGGYGYTF.

Only a few counts were recorded for this clonotype. The rearrangement uses TRBV7-9 and TRBJ2-5; the match to TRBD2 covers 8 bases. This CDR3 comprises 14 residues. V was clipped by 3 bases and J by 7 bases; unmatched bases: 7. CDR1 and CDR2 (germline): SEHNR, FQNEAQ (reference sequence). The CDR3, as DNA: TGTGCCAGCAGCTTCGCGGGGGGAGGAGCGACCCAGTACTTC. This gives the protein CASSFAGGGATQYF.

The CDR3 coding sequence is TGTGCCAGCAGTTTATCATTCTCAGTAATGGAGCAGTACTTC. This encodes CASSLSFSVMEQYF. This chain connects TRBV28 to TRBJ2-7; D ambiguous. CDR1 MDHEN and CDR2 SYDVKM come from the germline V gene. Between the trimmed V and J ends, which lost 1 base and 7 bases, there was a span of 14 bases. CDR3 length: 14 amino acids.

This clonotype occurred many times. J is TRBJ2-7 and V is TRBV20-1, with D possibly TRBD2 on 5 matching bases. In germline, CDR1 is DFQATT, CDR2 SNEGSKA (reference sequence). The CDR3 consists of 15 residues. V was shortened by 0 bases and J by 1 base, with 13 bases between the two germline ends. The DNA for the CDR3 is TGCAGTGCTAGAGATCTCACCGGGATATCCTACGAGCAGTACTTC. This codes for CSARDLTGISYEQYF.

The V call is TRBV29-1, the J call TRBJ1-1; the D is unclear. CDR1 and CDR2 (germline): SQVTM, ANQGSEA. This CDR3 is built from 13 residues. Trimming cost V 4 bases and J 1 base, with 10 bases left between them. The CDR3 is CSVVVNPNTEAFF. The CDR3 DNA reads TGCAGCGTTGTTGTCAACCCGAACACTGAAGCTTTCTTT.

On this clonotype: An end of the junction does not agree with germline; a read error may underlie this. This chain joins TRBV11-2 and TRBJ2-7; 8 bases match TRBD1. The CDR3 totals 14 residues. Germline V gene lookup returns CDR1 SGHAT and CDR2 FQNNGV. In DNA, the CDR3 is TGTGCCGGCAGCTTGTCACAGGGGGGCTACGAGCAGTACTTC. Translating gives CAGSLSQGGYEQYF.

The gene calls are TRBV5-5 and TRBJ2-1, with 7 bases identical to TRBD2. The assigned J gene may be wrong: the sequence end matches TRBJ2-7 better. The CDR3 is made up of 15 amino acids. CDR1 is SGHKS, CDR2 YYEKEE, per germline (reference sequence). The CDR3 sequence is CASSLGGSLYNEQYF. In DNA form, the CDR3 reads TGTGCCAGCAGCTTGGGCGGGAGTCTCTACAATGAGCAGTACTTC.

This chain joins TRBV28 and TRBJ2-3; D perhaps matches TRBD2 (5 bases). The germline V gene has CDR1 MDHEN and CDR2 SYDVKM. The CDR3 consists of 15 residues. The ends were cut back, 3 bases at V and 0 bases at J, with 10 bases in the middle. The CDR3, as DNA: TGTGCCAGCAGTTTCGCGGGCAGTAGCACAGATACGCAGTATTTT. Its protein is CASSFAGSSTDTQYF.

V and J are TRBV27 and TRBJ1-5; 7 nucleotides line up with TRBD1. Germline V CDR1 and CDR2: MNHEY, SMNVEV (reference sequence). The CDR3 is made up of 14 amino acids. The V and J ends lost 4 bases and 7 bases, in that order; junction bases with no gene match: 7. The DNA for the CDR3 is TGTGCCAGCAGTTCTAACAGGGGCGGGCAGCCCCAGCATTTT. Amino acid sequence: CASSSNRGGQPQHF.

The chain has TRBV18 and TRBJ1-2, with a possible D match to TRBD1 (5 bases). The CDR3 is made up of 13 amino acids. Deletions cut 5 bases from V and 4 bases from J, with 11 bases between. Germline values: CDR1 KGHSH, CDR2 LQKENI. The CDR3 is CASSTDRLYGYTF. The CDR3 nucleotides are TGTGCCAGCTCAACCGACAGACTCTATGGCTACACCTTC.